The rows below give T cell receptor beta chains drawn from one sample of a study of shared clonotypes between healthy human individuals. Sequencing used immunoSEQ multiplex PCR; TCRdb keeps in-frame clones, though not all of them. The data hold 100,000 or so clones, with around 71% observed a single time. The sample comprised memory CD8+ T cells sorted from blood. The receptors come from a woman in her 30s in good health. CDR3s include the opening cysteine and the closing phenylalanine or tryptophan. The D gene is left open where the match is weak. Only part of the rows carry a size: once, few, many, or a class if the clone is expanded.

j_call d_call clone_size v_call cdr3_nt cdr3_aa
TRBJ1-6 - - TRBV28 TGTGCCAGCAGTTTGCCGCTGGACGGCAATTCACCCCTCCACTTT CASSLPLDGNSPLHF
TRBJ1-5 - - TRBV4-2 TGTGCCAGCAGCCAATCCGACAGGAGGGATCAGCCCCAGCATTTT CASSQSDRRDQPQHF
TRBJ2-7 - many TRBV9 TGTGCCAGCAGCGTAGACGGAACGGTCGAGCAGTACTTC CASSVDGTVEQYF
TRBJ1-1 - few TRBV20-1 TGCAGTGCCCGATACACTGAAGCTTTCTTT CSARYTEAFF
TRBJ2-5 - many TRBV2 TGTGCCAGCACCGAGGATCCCTACCAAGAGACCCAGTACTTC CASTEDPYQETQYF
TRBJ1-1 - few TRBV9 TGTGCCAGCAGCGTGTCATGGGGAAACACTGAAGCTTTCTTT CASSVSWGNTEAFF
TRBJ1-1 - - TRBV28 TGTGCCAGCAGGCGTGAGGTATCGAACACTGAAGCTTTCTTT CASRREVSNTEAFF
TRBJ2-7 TRBD2 - TRBV5-1 TGCGCCAGCAGCCCTAGCGGGAGGGAATACGAGCAGTACTTC CASSPSGREYEQYF
TRBJ2-1 - - TRBV7-2 TGTGCCAGCAGCTTAGCCGGCGTGGAATGGGGAAATGAGCAGTTCTTC CASSLAGVEWGNEQFF
TRBJ2-7 TRBD1 - TRBV27 TGTGCCAGCAGCCGTTTGTGGGACAGTTCCTACGAGCAGTACTTC CASSRLWDSSYEQYF
TRBJ2-2 - few TRBV18 TGTGCCAGCTCACCACCGACCGACACCGGGGAGCTGTTTTTT CASSPPTDTGELFF
TRBJ2-7 TRBD1 few TRBV7-9 TGTGCCAGCAGCCGGGCCGACAGGGAGTATACCGACGAGCAGTACTTC CASSRADREYTDEQYF
TRBJ2-7 TRBD2 - TRBV7-2 TGTGCCAGCAGCTTAGTATCGGGGGGAAGCTCCTACGAGCAGTACTTC CASSLVSGGSSYEQYF
TRBJ1-3 - once TRBV2 TGTGCCAGCAACTCAGGCCTCTCTGGAAACACCATATATTTT CASNSGLSGNTIYF
TRBJ2-1 TRBD2 - TRBV9 TGTGCCAGCAGCGCAGCCCCCTCCCTAGCGGGACCCCAGTGGAATGAGCAGTTCTTC CASSAAPSLAGPQWNEQFF
TRBJ1-1 - few TRBV4-1 TGCGCCAGCAGCCAGAGATTGAACACTGAAGCTTTCTTT CASSQRLNTEAFF
TRBJ2-3 TRBD2 - TRBV25-1 TGTGCCAGCAGTGAATCAAAAGCTAGCGGGGGTCGAGATACGCAGTATTTT CASSESKASGGRDTQYF
TRBJ2-7 - - TRBV6-1 TGTGCCAGCAGCAAGACCCCAGGCGTCGACGAGCAGTACTTC CASSKTPGVDEQYF
TRBJ2-5 TRBD2 - TRBV2 TGTGCCAGCGCGAGGCGGGAGGGCCAGGAGACCCAGTACTTC CASARREGQETQYF
TRBJ2-7 - - TRBV10-2 TGCGCCAGCAATGAGTCGTTTTATCGGTACGAGCAGTACTTC CASNESFYRYEQYF
TRBJ1-2 TRBD1 - TRBV5-1 TGCGCCAGCAAAGGGGGCGGTGGCTACACCTTC CASKGGGGYTF
TRBJ1-1 - - TRBV5-4 TGTGCCAGCAGCTTGGGGGGGTTAAACACTGAAGCTTTCTTT CASSLGGLNTEAFF